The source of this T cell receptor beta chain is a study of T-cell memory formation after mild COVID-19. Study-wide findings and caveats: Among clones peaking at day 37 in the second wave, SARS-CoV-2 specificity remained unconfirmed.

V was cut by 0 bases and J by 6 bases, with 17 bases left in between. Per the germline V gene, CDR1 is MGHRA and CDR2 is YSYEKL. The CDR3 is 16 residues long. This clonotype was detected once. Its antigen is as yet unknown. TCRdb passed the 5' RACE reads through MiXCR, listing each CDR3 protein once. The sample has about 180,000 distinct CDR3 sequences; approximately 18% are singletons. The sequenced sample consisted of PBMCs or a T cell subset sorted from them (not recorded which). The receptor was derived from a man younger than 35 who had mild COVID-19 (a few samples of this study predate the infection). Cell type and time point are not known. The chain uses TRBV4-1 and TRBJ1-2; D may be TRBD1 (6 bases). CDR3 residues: CASSQDPEDSLNGYTF. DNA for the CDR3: TGCGCCAGCAGCCAAGATCCGGAGGACAGCCTGAATGGCTACACCTTC.